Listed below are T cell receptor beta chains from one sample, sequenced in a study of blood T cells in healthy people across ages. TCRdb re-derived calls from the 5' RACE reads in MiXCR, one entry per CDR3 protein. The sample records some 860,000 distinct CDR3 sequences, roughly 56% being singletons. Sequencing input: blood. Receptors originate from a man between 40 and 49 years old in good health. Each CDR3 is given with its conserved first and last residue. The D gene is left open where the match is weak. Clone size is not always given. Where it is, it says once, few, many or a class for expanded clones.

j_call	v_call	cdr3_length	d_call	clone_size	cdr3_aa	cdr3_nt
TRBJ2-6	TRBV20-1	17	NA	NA	CSAETSLFFSGANVLTF	TGCAGTGCCGAGACCTCACTTTTTTTCTCTGGGGCCAACGTCCTGACTTTC
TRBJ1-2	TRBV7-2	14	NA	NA	CASRSGQAAYGYTF	TGTGCCAGCAGATCGGGACAAGCTGCTTATGGCTACACCTTC
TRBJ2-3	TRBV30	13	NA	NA	CAWGGGSTDTQYF	TGTGCCTGGGGAGGGGGAAGCACAGATACGCAGTATTTT
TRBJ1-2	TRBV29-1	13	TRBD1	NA	CSAKRQGGYGYTF	TGCAGCGCCAAGAGACAGGGAGGGTATGGCTACACCTTC
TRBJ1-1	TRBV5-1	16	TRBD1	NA	CASSLDAVRTGAEAFF	TGCGCCAGCAGCTTGGATGCGGTAAGGACAGGGGCTGAAGCTTTCTTT
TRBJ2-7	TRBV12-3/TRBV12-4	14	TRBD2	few	CASGRREGDYEQYF	TGTGCCAGCGGCCGGCGGGAGGGAGATTACGAGCAGTACTTC
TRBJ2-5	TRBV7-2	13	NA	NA	CASSQARQETQYF	TGTGCCAGCAGCCAAGCCCGTCAGGAGACCCAGTACTTC
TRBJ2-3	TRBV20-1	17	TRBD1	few	CSARGAPGGLSTDTQYF	TGCAGTGCGCGCGGAGCCCCAGGGGGCCTCAGCACAGATACGCAGTATTTT
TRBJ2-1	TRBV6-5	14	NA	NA	CASTGRPSYNEQFF	TGTGCCAGCACGGGGCGCCCATCCTACAATGAGCAGTTCTTC
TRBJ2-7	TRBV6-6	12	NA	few	CASRADSYEQYF	TGTGCCAGCAGGGCAGACTCCTACGAGCAGTACTTC
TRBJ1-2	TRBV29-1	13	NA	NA	CSVLGEVGYGYTF	TGCAGCGTCCTAGGGGAGGTTGGCTATGGCTACACCTTC
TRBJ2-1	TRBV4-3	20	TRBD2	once	CASSQGPGLAGGSSYNEQFF	TGCGCCAGCAGCCAAGGTCCGGGACTAGCGGGAGGTAGCTCCTACAATGAGCAGTTCTTC
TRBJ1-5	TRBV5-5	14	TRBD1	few	CASSLDRGHQPQHF	TGTGCCAGCAGCTTGGACAGGGGGCATCAGCCCCAGCATTTT
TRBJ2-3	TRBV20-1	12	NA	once	CSAPVEPDTQYF	TGCAGTGCCCCGGTGGAGCCAGATACGCAGTATTTT
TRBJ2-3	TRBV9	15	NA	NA	CASSAYQQRGDTQYF	TGTGCCAGCAGCGCATACCAACAGAGGGGGGATACGCAGTATTTT
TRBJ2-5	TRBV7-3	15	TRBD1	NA	CASSLPGTGNNEQYF	TGTGCCAGCAGCCTCCCCGGGACAGGGAACAATGAGCAGTACTTC
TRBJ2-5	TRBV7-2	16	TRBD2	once	CASSLVSSGGQETQYF	TGTGCCAGCAGCTTAGTCTCTAGCGGGGGGCAAGAGACCCAGTACTTC
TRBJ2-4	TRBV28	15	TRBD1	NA	CASSVTGGSKNIQYF	TGTGCCAGCAGTGTGACAGGGGGATCCAAAAACATTCAGTACTTC
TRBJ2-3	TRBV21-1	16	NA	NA	CASSKAYRDSTDTQYF	TGTGCCAGCAGCAAAGCATACAGGGATTCCACAGATACGCAGTATTTT
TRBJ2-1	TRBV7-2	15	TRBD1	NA	CASSFTRQGLGEQFF	TGTGCCAGCAGCTTCACCAGACAGGGGCTGGGTGAGCAGTTCTTC
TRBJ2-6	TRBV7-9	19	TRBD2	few	CASSPRYRGVASGANVLTF	TGTGCCAGCAGCCCCAGGTATCGGGGGGTTGCCTCTGGGGCCAACGTCCTGACTTTC
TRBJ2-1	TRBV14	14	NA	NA	CASSQDSGFSEQSF	TGTGCCAGCAGCCAAGATTCCGGGTTTAGTGAGCAGTCCTTC